The table lists the clone carrying this T cell receptor beta chain with a few counts. Its specificity is not known. Per germline, CDR1 SGHNT and CDR2 YENEEA. The junction had 11 bases not matched to a gene; V was cut back by 7 bases and J by 3 bases. CDR3 length: 16 residues. Individual cDNA molecules received unique molecular identifiers during library preparation. TCRdb reanalysed the 5' RACE reads using MiXCR and keeps one entry per CDR3 protein. This table holds tens of thousands of distinct CDR3 sequences, 12% found once. The source of the sample is a study of early T cells in non-severe SARS-CoV-2 infection. Turning to the study itself: Bulk RNA isolated from unsorted whole blood underwent sequencing; chains were not paired.

Study observations and caveats: The study's VDJdb matching favored anti-spike CD8 responses and missed private and CD4 specificities.

The sequenced material came from whole blood. The TCR was taken from an adult who was a healthcare worker with PCR-confirmed SARS-CoV-2 infection or an uninfected control (not recorded which). The chain combines TRBV11-3 with TRBJ2-2; 7 bases map to TRBD1. CDR3 sequence (DNA): TGTGCCAGCAAGCTATCAAGGGGGACAGACACCGGGGAGCTGTTTTTT. This translates into CASKLSRGTDTGELFF.